The entry that follows covers one T cell receptor beta chain sequence. This clone has only one observation. Its antigen is unknown. No base quality information exists; no much larger clone differs at one position. For sequencing of the TCRbeta CDR3 region, genomic DNA was extracted from the sorted cells. The immunoSEQ Assay was used to sequence the TCRbeta CDR3 regions. Entries here come from immuneACCESS through TCRdb and include only in-frame sequences with V and J called. Some clones fail to appear in such tables; in the studies checked, an unresolved V gene covers under half of the shortfall, and the cause of the remainder is unknown. Recorded for this sample are approximately 66,000 clones; about nine tenths of them occurred a single time. Approximately 0.5% of the sample is held by the ten biggest clonotypes. The trial excluded patients who had a history of autoimmune disease or who were on systemic immunosuppression. Peripheral blood for TCR sequencing was collected from all dose cohorts at baseline, on cycle 4 day 1, and on cycle 7 day 1. Samples were obtained from an open-label, multicenter, first-in-human phase I dose-escalation trial of ivuxolimab. Adults with locally advanced or metastatic melanoma, renal cell carcinoma, hepatocellular carcinoma or head and neck squamous cell carcinoma were enrolled in the trial. Before TCR sequencing, CD4+ T cells and CD8+ T cells from peripheral blood were sorted into separate populations.

V is cut by 4 bases and J by 3 bases, and the space between the germline ends is 13 bases. The CDR3 has 14 amino acids, counting the end cysteine and phenylalanine. Left in the record is the CDR3 DNA by itself, 42 bases read in frame from the first base. As encoded in the germline V gene, CDR1 is SNHLY while CDR2 is FYNNEI. The sample belongs to a study of OX40 agonist ivuxolimab in advanced cancers. Notes on the research overall: Ivuxolimab was a fully human IgG2 agonistic monoclonal antibody targeting the costimulatory receptor OX40 (CD134). Partial responses occurred in three dose-escalation patients, of whom one had hepatocellular carcinoma and two had cutaneous melanoma. Intravenous ivuxolimab was administered to patients every 2 weeks at six dose levels: 0.01, 0.1, 0.3, 1.5, 3 and 10 mg/kg. The point of sequencing TCRbeta in the periphery was to test whether ivuxolimab changed TCR sequence diversity and drove clonal T-cell expansion. In the dose-escalation cohort, roughly four fifths of patients were male, and the mean age was roughly 60 years, with a range of roughly 20 to 80. Of the roughly 51 patients in dose escalation, 19 had hepatocellular carcinoma, about 15 had melanoma, 9 had renal cell carcinoma and 9 had head and neck cancer. Prior anti-PD-1, anti-PD-L1 or anti-CTLA-4 therapy was permitted, and 30% to 50% of dose-escalation patients had received checkpoint inhibitors. The paper reports the monotherapy dose-escalation portion (N of about 47 patients) of the phase I ivuxolimab trial. The full study reports these points: After ivuxolimab, CD8+ T cells had more expanded clones than CD4+ T cells on average. The antigen specificity of the clonally expanded peripheral T cells was not determined. At doses of 0.1 to 3.0 mg/kg, clonal expansion of both CD4+ and CD8+ blood T cells was observed from baseline to week 6. In the 0.1-3.0 mg/kg groups, partial responders had among the lowest normalized peripheral clonal expansion, particularly in CD8+ T cells. Low levels of normalized T-cell clonal expansion were also seen in some patients who did not respond.

The rearranged chain carries TRBV2 and TRBJ2-7; possibly the D gene is TRBD1, per 6 matching bases. The starting material was CD4+ or CD8+ T cells sorted from blood, obtained in a trial of the OX40 agonist ivuxolimab. The source of this sequence is an adult with an advanced solid tumor such as melanoma, head and neck, liver or kidney cancer. The CDR3 region has the sequence CASSGGHLYYEQYF. The DNA reads as follows: TGTGCCAGCAGTGGGGGACACTTATACTACGAGCAGTACTTC.